A selection of T cell receptor beta chains follows, all from one sample in a study of blood T cell repertoires in COVID-19. Libraries were prepared by immunoSEQ multiplex PCR; TCRdb keeps only in-frame clonotypes and omits some of them. The data contain about 72,000 clones, around 85% of them singletons. The sample consisted of peripheral blood. All receptors come from a woman of 80 years or more with active or convalescent COVID-19. Each CDR3 is given with its conserved first and last residue. D genes are given only for firm matches. Clone size is stated in some rows and not others, as once, few, many or a class when expanded.

abundance	d_gene	v_gene	j_gene	CDR3nt	CDR3aa
-	-	TRBV29-1	TRBJ1-1	TGCAGCGTCCAGAGGGCAGCAAATATGAACACTGAAGCTTTCTTT	CSVQRAANMNTEAFF
-	TRBD1	TRBV7-2	TRBJ1-2	TGTGCCAGCAGCTTCGGACAGGGGATTGGCTACACCTTC	CASSFGQGIGYTF
-	-	TRBV6-6	TRBJ1-3	TGTGCCAGCAGGCGGGGGCCTGGAAACACCATATATTTT	CASRRGPGNTIYF
-	TRBD2	TRBV27	TRBJ2-2	TGTGCCAGCAGTTTATTCGGGGAGGGCGGGGAGCTGTTTTTT	CASSLFGEGGELFF
few	TRBD1	TRBV6-6	TRBJ1-6	TGTGCCAGTACGCCTAACCTCAGGGGGAGGATTTCACCCCTCCACTTT	CASTPNLRGRISPLHF
-	TRBD1	TRBV6-5	TRBJ1-2	TGTGCCAGCAGTTCCGACAGGGGGAACTATGGCTACACCTTC	CASSSDRGNYGYTF
-	-	TRBV5-1	TRBJ2-1	TGCGCCAGCAGCTTGGGAGGTAGCTCCTACAATGAGCAGTTCTTC	CASSLGGSSYNEQFF
few	-	TRBV6-2/TRBV6-3	TRBJ2-3	TGTGCCAGCAGTTACGTAGCTAGCGCAGATACGCAGTATTTT	CASSYVASADTQYF
-	TRBD1	TRBV5-1	TRBJ1-4	TGCGCCAGCAGCTCCGGACAGGGCGTTGGGAATGAAAAACTGTTTTTT	CASSSGQGVGNEKLFF
-	-	TRBV7-8	TRBJ1-1	TGTGCCAGCAGCCCCTACCGGTACGGTCACACTGAAGCTTTCTTT	CASSPYRYGHTEAFF
-	-	TRBV9	TRBJ1-1	TGTGCCAGCAGCCTGGGTTCAGGAGAAGCTTTCTTT	CASSLGSGEAFF
-	-	TRBV2	TRBJ1-1	TGTGCCAGCAGGGCCCAAAACACTGAAGCTTTCTTT	CASRAQNTEAFF
-	-	TRBV7-3	TRBJ2-2	TGTGCCAGCAGCTTAAGGGGGGATTCTCTCACCGGGGAGCTGTTTTTT	CASSLRGDSLTGELFF
-	-	TRBV28	TRBJ2-3	TGTGCCAGCAGTTCCGGACTAGATACGCAGTATTTT	CASSSGLDTQYF
-	TRBD2	TRBV9	TRBJ2-4	TGTGCCAGCAGCGGGCAGCGGGGGGCTAAACAGGCCAAAAACATTCAGTACTTC	CASSGQRGAKQAKNIQYF
-	-	TRBV19	TRBJ2-1	TGTGCCAGTACCGACCCTAGCGTCTACAATGAGCAGTTCTTC	CASTDPSVYNEQFF
-	TRBD2	TRBV11-3	TRBJ2-3	TGTGCCAGCAGCTTGGGGGGGTCTAGCACAGATACGCAGTATTTT	CASSLGGSSTDTQYF
-	TRBD1	TRBV29-1	TRBJ1-1	TGCAGCTCCTCAGGGGGCACTGAAGCTTTCTTT	CSSSGGTEAFF
-	TRBD1	TRBV18	TRBJ1-6	TGTGCCAGCTCACCAGGGACAGGGTATTTTTCACCCCTCCACTTT	CASSPGTGYFSPLHF
-	TRBD2	TRBV7-8	TRBJ2-5	TGTGCCAGCAGCTTAGTAGCGGGGGACGGGACCCAGTACTTC	CASSLVAGDGTQYF
-	-	TRBV5-4	TRBJ2-1	TGTGCCAGCAGTTCGGGGTGGGATGAGCAGTTCTTC	CASSSGWDEQFF
-	TRBD1	TRBV11-3	TRBJ2-2	TGTGCCAGCAGCTTGGACAGGGGGAACACCGGGGAGCTGTTTTTT	CASSLDRGNTGELFF
-	TRBD2	TRBV15	TRBJ2-1	TGTGCCACCAGCCGACTAGCGGGGGGTAATGAGCAGTTCTTC	CATSRLAGGNEQFF
-	TRBD1	TRBV7-2	TRBJ1-5	TGTGCCAGCAGCTTATCCCAGGGGGCCTCTGGACCCCAGCATTTT	CASSLSQGASGPQHF
-	-	TRBV7-2	TRBJ1-3	TGTGCCAGCAGCTTAGGTACGGCAGCGAGAAACACCATATATTTT	CASSLGTAARNTIYF
once	TRBD1	TRBV3-1/TRBV3-2	TRBJ2-1	TGTGCCAGCAGCCTCGGGACAGTTTTAATCAATGAGCAGTTCTTC	CASSLGTVLINEQFF
-	-	TRBV18	TRBJ1-2	TGTGCCAGCTCACTACAGGGATCCTCCTATGGCTACACCTTC	CASSLQGSSYGYTF